This T cell receptor (beta chain) stems from a study of T cells in Graves' hyperthyroidism and ophthalmopathy. Concerning this clonotype itself: The target antigen is unknown.

Germline CDR1 reads SNHLY; CDR2 reads FYNNEI. V trimming: 5 bases; J trimming: 4 bases; junction bases outside the gene matches: 13. The CDR3 is 17 residues long. Template material for amplifying TCR beta CDR3 regions consisted of RNA transcripts. HTBI primers drove first-round RT-PCR of the TCR CDR3. Each CDR3 protein is one row after TCRdb ran MiXCR on the multiplex PCR reads. The data hold 700,000 to 950,000 distinct CDR3 sequences, with around a third observed a single time. Study-level results: Most thyroid clonotypes with frequency above 0.001 were detected in blood. Ophthalmopathy, which appeared later, was predicted by the model a median roughly 6.6 months before onset.

A lack of ophthalmopathy progression within 18 months defined stable Graves' hyperthyroidism. PBMCs were obtained from approximately 9.2 ml fresh peripheral blood. The specimen was blood. This sequence joins TRBV2 and TRBJ1-3; 8 bases match TRBD1. This receptor was identified in a woman aged 35 to 49 with Graves' hyperthyroidism. The CDR3 spells CASSPATGAISGNTIYF. The CDR3 DNA is TGTGCCAGCAGTCCAGCGACAGGGGCGATAAGCGGAAACACCATATATTTT. Variable domain in full (rest from reference TRBV2 and TRBJ1-3): EPEVTQTPSHQVTQMGQEVILRCVPISNHLYFYWYRQILGQKVEFLVSFYNNEISEKSEIFDDQFSVERPDGSNFTLKIRSTKLEDSAMYFCASSPATGAISGNTIYFGEGSWLTVV.